Listed below are T cell receptor beta chains from one sample, sequenced in a study of CD8+ T cells in alopecia areata. This table comes from immunoSEQ multiplex PCR, and its TCRdb copy is limited to in-frame clones, with some not included. This sample has 120,000 to 150,000 clones, with 62% found just once. Sequenced sample: CD8+ T cells sorted from blood. These receptors all stem from a human donor in good health. Both conserved end residues are part of each CDR3. The D gene is left open where the match is weak. Clone size, where shown, is once, few, many, or a class for clones that have expanded.

j_gene | v_gene | abundance | d_gene | CDR3nt | CDR3aa
TRBJ1-2 | TRBV27 | . | TRBD1 | TGTGCCAGCAGTCCAACCTCCAGGGGGCTGTTCTATGGCTACACCTTC | CASSPTSRGLFYGYTF
TRBJ2-7 | TRBV5-1 | . | . | TGCGCCAGCAGCGGCACGGGAAGCTCCTACGAGCAGTACTTC | CASSGTGSSYEQYF
TRBJ2-1 | TRBV27 | few | . | TGTGCCAGCAGTTTATCGGGAGGTATACCCGAACCACTCTTC | CASSLSGGIPEPLF
TRBJ1-1 | TRBV4-1 | few | . | TGCGCCAGCAGCCAACTTACGACAGGTTTGAACACTGAAGCTTTCTTT | CASSQLTTGLNTEAFF
TRBJ2-1 | TRBV13 | . | . | TGTGCCAGCAGCTTAGGTACAGGTAATGAGCAGTTCTTC | CASSLGTGNEQFF
TRBJ2-5 | TRBV7-9 | . | . | TGTGCCAGCAGCCCCGGGACTCAAGAGACCCAGTACTTC | CASSPGTQETQYF
TRBJ2-1 | TRBV15 | . | . | TGTGCCACCAGCAGGCCTAGTGCTGAGCAGTTCTTC | CATSRPSAEQFF
TRBJ2-3 | TRBV4-1 | . | TRBD2 | TGCGCCAGCAGCCAAGCTATGACTAGCCCGAAGTTCACAGATACGCAGTATTTT | CASSQAMTSPKFTDTQYF
TRBJ2-7 | TRBV20-1 | . | . | TGCAGTGCTGGCTTCACCTACGAGCAGTACTTC | CSAGFTYEQYF
TRBJ2-1 | TRBV29-1 | few | TRBD2 | TGCAGCGCCGTAGCGGGATTCTACAATGAGCAGTTCTTC | CSAVAGFYNEQFF
TRBJ2-3 | TRBV6-4 | . | TRBD2 | TGTGCCAGCAGTGACTCGCTGGCGGGAGACACAGATACGCAGTATTTT | CASSDSLAGDTDTQYF
TRBJ1-5 | TRBV27 | . | . | TGTGCCAGCAGTTTCCTCGGACAGCACAATCAGCCCCAGCATTTT | CASSFLGQHNQPQHF
TRBJ2-7 | TRBV7-9 | few | TRBD2 | TGTGCCAGCAGCTCGGGACTAGCGGGATCCCTTTCCTACGAGCAGTACTTC | CASSSGLAGSLSYEQYF
TRBJ2-3 | TRBV11-2 | . | . | TGTGCCAGCTTGGGGAGTGGAGCGGAGGATACGCAGTATTTT | CASLGSGAEDTQYF
TRBJ2-1 | TRBV6-1 | . | TRBD2 | TGTGCCAGCAGTGAAGCGATAGCGGGAGTCGATGAGCAGTTCTTC | CASSEAIAGVDEQFF
TRBJ2-1 | TRBV15 | . | . | TGTGCCACCAGCAGAGAGTTAGGTAGCTACAATGAGCAGTTCTTC | CATSRELGSYNEQFF
TRBJ1-1 | TRBV27 | . | . | TGTGCCAGCAGGGTGGGGATGAACACTGAAGCTTTCTTT | CASRVGMNTEAFF
TRBJ2-3 | TRBV27 | . | . | TGTGCCAGCAGTTTATCCAGAGATACGCAGTATTTT | CASSLSRDTQYF
TRBJ2-7 | TRBV10-3 | . | TRBD1 | TGTGCCAGTGGACAGGGGAGTACCTACGAGCAGTACTTC | CASGQGSTYEQYF
TRBJ1-1 | TRBV11-2 | . | TRBD1 | TGTGCCAGCAGCCTCGGACAGGGTTATACTGAAGCTTTCTTT | CASSLGQGYTEAFF
TRBJ2-1 | TRBV19 | . | . | TGTGCCAGTAGTATTAACAGGGCGGATGAGCAGTTCTTC | CASSINRADEQFF
TRBJ1-1 | TRBV9 | . | . | TGTGCCAGCAGCGTAGCTTTGACAGCCACTGAAGCTTTCTTT | CASSVALTATEAFF
TRBJ2-7 | TRBV27 | . | TRBD2 | TGTGCCAGCAGTTTAAAACTAGCGGGAGGCTACGAGCAGTACTTC | CASSLKLAGGYEQYF
TRBJ2-7 | TRBV5-6 | . | TRBD2 | TGTGCCAGCAGATCGACTAGCAGATACGAGCAGTACTTC | CASRSTSRYEQYF
TRBJ1-2 | TRBV7-9 | . | . | TGTGCCAGCAGTCTAGGAGGCTATGGCTACACCTTC | CASSLGGYGYTF
TRBJ2-7 | TRBV7-8 | . | TRBD2 | TGTGCCAGCAGCTTAGCATCCCTAGCGGCTTACGAGCAGTACTTC | CASSLASLAAYEQYF
TRBJ2-7 | TRBV29-1 | . | TRBD2 | TGCAGCGTTGACAGCGGGAGAGGTGGCTACGAGCAGTACTTC | CSVDSGRGGYEQYF
TRBJ1-2 | TRBV29-1 | . | TRBD1 | TGCAGCGTCCCGGGACAGACTAACTATGGCTACACCTTC | CSVPGQTNYGYTF
TRBJ1-1 | TRBV5-4 | . | . | TGTGCCAGCAGCCCTCCGGGAGACACTGAAGCTTTCTTT | CASSPPGDTEAFF
TRBJ2-3 | TRBV9 | . | . | TGTGCCAGCAGCGTCGAAACCGGGACAACAGATACGCAGTATTTT | CASSVETGTTDTQYF
TRBJ2-4 | TRBV27 | . | TRBD1 | TGTGCCAGCAGTGTCGGGACAGGGGGGTTAGACATTCAGTACTTC | CASSVGTGGLDIQYF
TRBJ2-7 | TRBV5-6 | . | . | TGTGCCAGCACCCTGGGGGGCGACGAGCAGTACTTC | CASTLGGDEQYF
TRBJ2-1 | TRBV27 | . | TRBD2 | TGTGCCAGCTCCCCAGGGACTAGCTACAATGAGCAGTTCTTC | CASSPGTSYNEQFF
TRBJ2-3 | TRBV27 | . | TRBD2 | TGTGCCAGCTACGGGGCGGGAGTTGAGGTTAATACGCAGTATTTT | CASYGAGVEVNTQYF
TRBJ2-1 | TRBV30 | . | . | TGTGCCTGGAGTTTGACTTACAATGAGCAGTTCTTC | CAWSLTYNEQFF
TRBJ2-7 | TRBV29-1 | few | . | TGCAGCGTGTTAGGGAGCGAGCAGTACTTC | CSVLGSEQYF
TRBJ2-3 | TRBV27 | . | . | TGTGCCAGCAACGGAGAGGGACCTAGCACAGATACGCAGTATTTT | CASNGEGPSTDTQYF
TRBJ1-4 | TRBV29-1 | . | . | TGCAGCGTTGAAGATTTTACCGATAGTGGGGAAAAACTGTTTTTT | CSVEDFTDSGEKLFF
TRBJ2-7 | TRBV9 | few | . | TGTGCCAGCGGCGGACCATACGAGCAGTACTTC | CASGGPYEQYF
TRBJ1-1 | TRBV5-6 | . | . | TGTGCCAGCAGCTTGGGACGGTGGAACACTGAAGCTTTCTTT | CASSLGRWNTEAFF
TRBJ2-1 | TRBV4-2 | . | . | TGTGCCAGCAGCCAACTAGTGGTGGTCGATGAGCAGTTCTTC | CASSQLVVVDEQFF
TRBJ1-2 | TRBV30 | . | . | TGTGCCTGGAGTCCCAGCCTTCCTAGCTATGGCTACACCTTC | CAWSPSLPSYGYTF
TRBJ2-5 | TRBV4-1 | . | TRBD1 | TGCGCCAGCAGCTACAGGGGTCTCGCGGTGGGAGAGACCCAGTACTTC | CASSYRGLAVGETQYF
TRBJ2-7 | TRBV27 | once | TRBD1 | TGTGCCAGCAGTTTAGTACAGGGGGCATACGAGCAGTACTTC | CASSLVQGAYEQYF
TRBJ1-5 | TRBV6-5 | . | . | TGTGCCAGCAGCAGCAACCCAGGGGTTCAGCCCCAGCATTTT | CASSSNPGVQPQHF
TRBJ1-4 | TRBV27 | . | . | TGTGCCAGCAGTTCGCTGACGGAGGGAGGGGAAAAACTGTTTTTT | CASSSLTEGGEKLFF
TRBJ1-4 | TRBV27 | . | TRBD1 | TGTGCCAGCAGTGACGGGACAGGGGAAAAACTGTTTTTT | CASSDGTGEKLFF
TRBJ2-6 | TRBV29-1 | few | . | TGCAGCGTTGAAGTCCGCCCCGACAGATCGGGGGCCAACGTCCTGACTTTC | CSVEVRPDRSGANVLTF
TRBJ2-1 | TRBV13 | once | TRBD2 | TGTGCCAGCAGCTTAGCGCGGGGGAATGAGCAGTTCTTC | CASSLARGNEQFF
TRBJ2-1 | TRBV5-4 | . | TRBD2 | TGTGCCAGCAGCTTCCAGGGGACTAGCGGGAGGTATGAGCAGTTCTTC | CASSFQGTSGRYEQFF
TRBJ2-1 | TRBV4-1 | . | TRBD1 | TGCGCCAGCAGCCATTCCACAGGGGCCTACAATGAGCAGTTCTTC | CASSHSTGAYNEQFF
TRBJ2-7 | TRBV5-1 | . | TRBD2 | TGCGCCAGCAGGATCACTAGCGGGAGTAAGTACGAGCAGTACTTC | CASRITSGSKYEQYF
TRBJ2-5 | TRBV7-2 | . | TRBD2 | TGTGCCAGCAGGCGACTAGCGGGAGTCCAAGAGACCCAGTACTTC | CASRRLAGVQETQYF
TRBJ2-1 | TRBV9 | . | . | TGTGCCAGCAGCGTAGACGGCGGGCGGCGAGGTGAGCAGTTCTTC | CASSVDGGRRGEQFF
TRBJ1-1 | TRBV27 | . | . | TGTGCCAGCAGTTTAGTCCCGGGGAGGGACACTGAAGCTTTCTTT | CASSLVPGRDTEAFF